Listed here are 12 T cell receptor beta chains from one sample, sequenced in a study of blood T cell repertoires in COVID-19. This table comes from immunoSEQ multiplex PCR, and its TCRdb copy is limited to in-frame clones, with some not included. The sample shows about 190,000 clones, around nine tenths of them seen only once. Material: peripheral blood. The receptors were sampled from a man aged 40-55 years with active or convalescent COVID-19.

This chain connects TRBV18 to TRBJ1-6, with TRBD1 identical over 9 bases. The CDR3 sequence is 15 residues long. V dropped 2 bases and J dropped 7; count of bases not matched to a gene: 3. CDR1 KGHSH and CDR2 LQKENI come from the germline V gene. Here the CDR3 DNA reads TGTGCCAGCTCACCAAGGACAGGGGCCAATTCACCCCTCCACTTT. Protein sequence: CASSPRTGANSPLHF. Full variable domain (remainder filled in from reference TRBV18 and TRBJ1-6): NAGVMQNPRHLVRRRGQEARLRCSPMKGHSHVYWYRQLPEEGLKFMVYLQKENIIDESGMPKERFSAEFPKEGPSILRIQQVVRGDSAAYFCASSPRTGANSPLHFGNGTRLTVT.

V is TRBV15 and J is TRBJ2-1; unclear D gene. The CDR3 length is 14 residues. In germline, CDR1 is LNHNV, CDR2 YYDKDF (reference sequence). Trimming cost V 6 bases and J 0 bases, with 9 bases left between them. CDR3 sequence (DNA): TGTGCCACCAGTCACGGTAACTCCTACAATGAGCAGTTCTTC. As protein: CATSHGNSYNEQFF.

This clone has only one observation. The chain's CDR3 is CASTEQYF. The CDR3 nucleotides read TGCGCCAGCACAGAGCAGTACTTC. The V and J genes are TRBV23-1 and TRBJ2-7; D not certain. TRBV23-1 is labeled an ORF, and its function is uncertain. The V end was cut by 7 bases, the J end by 7 bases, with 2 bases between. The CDR3 runs to 8 residues.

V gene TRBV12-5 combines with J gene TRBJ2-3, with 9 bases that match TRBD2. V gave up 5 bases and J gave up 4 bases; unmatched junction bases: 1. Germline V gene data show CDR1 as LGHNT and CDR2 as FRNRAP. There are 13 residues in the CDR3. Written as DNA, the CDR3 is TGTGCTAGTGGTCCTAGCGGGGCAGATACGCAGTATTTT. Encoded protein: CASGPSGADTQYF.

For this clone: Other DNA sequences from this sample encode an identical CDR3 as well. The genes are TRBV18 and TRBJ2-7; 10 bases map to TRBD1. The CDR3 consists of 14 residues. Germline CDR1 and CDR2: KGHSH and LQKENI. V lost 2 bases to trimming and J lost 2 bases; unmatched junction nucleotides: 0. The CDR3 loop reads CASSPGTGAYEQYF. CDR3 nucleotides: TGTGCCAGCTCACCAGGGACAGGGGCCTACGAGCAGTACTTC.

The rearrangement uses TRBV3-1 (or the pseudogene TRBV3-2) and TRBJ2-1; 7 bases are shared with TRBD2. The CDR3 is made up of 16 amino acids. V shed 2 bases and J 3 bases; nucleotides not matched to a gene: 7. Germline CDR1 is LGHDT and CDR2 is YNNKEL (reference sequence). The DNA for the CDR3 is TGTGCCAGCAGCCAATTTAGGGGAGGGCTCTACAATGAGCAGTTCTTC. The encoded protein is CASSQFRGGLYNEQFF.

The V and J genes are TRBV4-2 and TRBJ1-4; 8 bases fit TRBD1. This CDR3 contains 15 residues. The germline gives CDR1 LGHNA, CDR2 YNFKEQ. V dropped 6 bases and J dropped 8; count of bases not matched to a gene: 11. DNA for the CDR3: TGTGCCAGCAGACCCATCGGGACAGGAGGGGAAAAACTGTTTTTT. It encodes CASRPIGTGGEKLFF.

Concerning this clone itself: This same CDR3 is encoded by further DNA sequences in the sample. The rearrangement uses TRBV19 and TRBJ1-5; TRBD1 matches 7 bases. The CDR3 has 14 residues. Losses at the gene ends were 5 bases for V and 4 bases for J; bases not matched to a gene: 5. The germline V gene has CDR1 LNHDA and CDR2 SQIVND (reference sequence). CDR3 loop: CASSLSGGNQPQHF. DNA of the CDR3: TGTGCCAGTAGTCTCTCAGGGGGGAATCAGCCCCAGCATTTT.

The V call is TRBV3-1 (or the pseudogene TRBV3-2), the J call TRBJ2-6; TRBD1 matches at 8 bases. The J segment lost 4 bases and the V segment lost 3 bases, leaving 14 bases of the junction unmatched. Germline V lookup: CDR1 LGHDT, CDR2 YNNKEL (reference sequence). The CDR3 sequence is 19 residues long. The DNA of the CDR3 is TGTGCCAGCAGCCATGAAGACAGGACAGGGCTGGACGGGGCCAACGTCCTGACTTTC. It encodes CASSHEDRTGLDGANVLTF.

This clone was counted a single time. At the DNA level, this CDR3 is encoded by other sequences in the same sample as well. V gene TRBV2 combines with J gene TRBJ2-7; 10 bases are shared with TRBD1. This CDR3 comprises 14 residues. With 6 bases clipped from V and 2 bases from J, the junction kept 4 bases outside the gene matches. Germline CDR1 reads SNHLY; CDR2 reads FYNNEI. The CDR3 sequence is CASSQGQGTYEQYF. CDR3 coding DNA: TGTGCCAGCAGCCAGGGACAGGGGACCTACGAGCAGTACTTC.

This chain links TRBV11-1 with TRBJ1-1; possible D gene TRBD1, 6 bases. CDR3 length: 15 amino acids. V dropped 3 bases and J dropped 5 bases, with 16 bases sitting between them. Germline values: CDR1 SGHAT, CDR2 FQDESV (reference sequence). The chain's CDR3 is CASSLDDRRRTEAFF. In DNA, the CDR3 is TGTGCCAGCAGCTTGGACGACAGGCGGCGGACTGAAGCTTTCTTT.

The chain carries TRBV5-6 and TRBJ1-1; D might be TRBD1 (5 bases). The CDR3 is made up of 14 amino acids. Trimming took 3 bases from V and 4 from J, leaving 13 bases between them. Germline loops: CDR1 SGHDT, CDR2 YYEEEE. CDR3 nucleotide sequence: TGTGCCAGCAGCTCCCAGGGCAGGGTCACTGAAGCTTTCTTT. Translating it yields CASSSQGRVTEAFF.